A selection of T cell receptor beta chains follows, all from one sample in a study of early stage breast cancer tumors. This table comes from immunoSEQ multiplex PCR, and its TCRdb copy is limited to in-frame clones, with some not included. The sample has nearly 70,000 clones, 65% to 85% seen once. Sequenced material: blood. The receptors were gathered from a person aged 35-50 years with breast cancer. CDR3s leave out the opening cysteine and the closing phenylalanine or tryptophan. The order of the fields is V gene, clone size, J gene, CDR3 protein. Clone size is stated in some rows and not others, as once, few, many or a class when expanded.

TRBV7-6	-	TRBJ2-5	ASSLAMGSQETQY
TRBV7-8	-	TRBJ2-1	ASSLGLAGEQF
TRBV6-1	-	TRBJ1-5	ASRAGRINQPQH
TRBV28	-	TRBJ1-4	ASSSGGFEKLF
TRBV19	few	TRBJ2-4	ASSMGAAIKNIQY
TRBV6-6	-	TRBJ2-5	ASSYGTEETQY
TRBV7-9	-	TRBJ2-2	ASSFRFRGQGNSGELF
TRBV2	many	TRBJ2-7	ASSELPFSGSYSYEQY
TRBV12-5	-	TRBJ2-7	ASGLVLDRGKYEQY
TRBV5-1	-	TRBJ1-5	ASSLELYNYFNQPQH
TRBV7-3	-	TRBJ1-1	ASSPQGLNTEAF
TRBV7-9	-	TRBJ2-1	ASSSQTYSEQF
TRBV6-1	-	TRBJ2-7	ASWGSSYEQY
TRBV4-1	-	TRBJ2-1	ASSQLSTSANNEQF
TRBV5-1	-	TRBJ2-1	ASKREREQF
TRBV7-3	-	TRBJ1-1	ASSRQENTEAF
TRBV28	-	TRBJ2-2	ASSSGGQGFAGELF
TRBV27	-	TRBJ2-1	ASRGRRGQF
TRBV28	-	TRBJ1-2	ASTQTGTRTRGYT
TRBV27	few	TRBJ1-2	ASSSSGQGYT
TRBV18	-	TRBJ2-1	ASSPQAGINEQF
TRBV29-1	-	TRBJ2-1	SVSAGGEQF
TRBV19	-	TRBJ2-7	ASRFKNGDVLYEQY
TRBV5-1	-	TRBJ1-1	ASFGTLNTEAF
TRBV11-3	-	TRBJ2-7	ASRYLAYLGVQY
TRBV5-4	-	TRBJ2-5	ASSTRLAGQETQY
TRBV2	-	TRBJ2-7	ASSFRGRSSYEQY
TRBV28	-	TRBJ1-2	ASSLGGALGYGYT
TRBV2	-	TRBJ1-2	ASSDFAGLYGYT
TRBV6-4	-	TRBJ2-3	ATRLAGSTDTQY
TRBV7-7	-	TRBJ2-5	ASSHGLAGEETQY
TRBV7-6	few	TRBJ2-7	ASSLAASSGRTSYEQY
TRBV27	-	TRBJ2-7	ASSSGTGMYEQY
TRBV28	-	TRBJ2-2	ASSRQGSPTGELF
TRBV5-1	-	TRBJ1-4	ASRSAIGGTNEKLF
TRBV11-2	-	TRBJ2-1	ASSLAGAGGAYNEQF
TRBV6-5	-	TRBJ1-1	ASSYDYYMNTEAF
TRBV11-2	-	TRBJ2-7	ASSFTGGAVEQY
TRBV28	-	TRBJ1-1	ASSSLAGHHTEAF
TRBV5-4	-	TRBJ1-2	ASRVTGRNGYT
TRBV6-6	-	TRBJ2-2	ASSLPDGELF
TRBV6-5	-	TRBJ1-2	ASSVRGQGAYGYT